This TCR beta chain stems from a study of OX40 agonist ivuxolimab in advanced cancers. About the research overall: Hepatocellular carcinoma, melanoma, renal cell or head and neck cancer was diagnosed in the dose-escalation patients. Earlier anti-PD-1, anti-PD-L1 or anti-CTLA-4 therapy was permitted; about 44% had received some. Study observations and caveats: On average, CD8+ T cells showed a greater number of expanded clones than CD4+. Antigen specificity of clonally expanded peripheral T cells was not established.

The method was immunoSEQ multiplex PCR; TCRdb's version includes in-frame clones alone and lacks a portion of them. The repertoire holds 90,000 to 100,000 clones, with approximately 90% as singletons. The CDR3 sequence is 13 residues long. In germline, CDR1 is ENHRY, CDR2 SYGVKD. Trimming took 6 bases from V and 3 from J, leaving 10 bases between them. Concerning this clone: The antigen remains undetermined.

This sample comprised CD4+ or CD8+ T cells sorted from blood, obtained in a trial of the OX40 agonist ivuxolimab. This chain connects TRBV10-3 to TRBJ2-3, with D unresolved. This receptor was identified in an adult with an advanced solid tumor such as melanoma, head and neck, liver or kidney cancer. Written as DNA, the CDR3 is TGTGCCATCAGCCCCCCGGAGACAGATACGCAGTATTTT. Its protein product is CAISPPETDTQYF.